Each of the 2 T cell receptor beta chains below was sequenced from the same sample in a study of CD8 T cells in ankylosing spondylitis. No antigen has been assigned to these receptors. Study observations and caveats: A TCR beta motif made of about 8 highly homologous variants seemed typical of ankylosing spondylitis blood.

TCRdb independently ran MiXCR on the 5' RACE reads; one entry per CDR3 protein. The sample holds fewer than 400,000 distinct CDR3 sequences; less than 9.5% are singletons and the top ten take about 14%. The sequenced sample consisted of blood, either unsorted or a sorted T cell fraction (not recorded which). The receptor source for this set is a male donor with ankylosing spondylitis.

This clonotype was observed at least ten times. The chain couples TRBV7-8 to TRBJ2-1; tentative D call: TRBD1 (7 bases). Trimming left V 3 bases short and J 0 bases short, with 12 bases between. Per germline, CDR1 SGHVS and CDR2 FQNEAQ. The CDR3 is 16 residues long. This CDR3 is CASSLTGRSSYNEQFF. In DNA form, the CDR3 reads TGTGCCAGCAGCTTGACAGGGAGGAGCTCCTACAATGAGCAGTTCTTC.

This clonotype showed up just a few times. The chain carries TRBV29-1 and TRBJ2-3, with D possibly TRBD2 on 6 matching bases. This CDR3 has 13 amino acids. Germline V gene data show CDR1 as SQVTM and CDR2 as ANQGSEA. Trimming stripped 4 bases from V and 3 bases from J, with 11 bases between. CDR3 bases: TGCAGCGTTGGAATTAGCGGTACAGATACGCAGTATTTT. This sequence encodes CSVGISGTDTQYF.